The next 22 T cell receptor beta chains were all read from a single sample in a study of CD8+CD57+ T cells in acquired aplastic anemia. Patients picked for sequencing had shown CD8+CD57+ cell expansion detected by flow cytometry. The TCR beta profiling, which covered VDJ combination and CDR3 sequence, was carried out using genomic DNA as the template. TCRdb processed the reads anew with MiXCR; each CDR3 protein has one entry. The table records about 270,000 distinct CDR3 sequences, around 82% of them present only once. Sequences were obtained from sorted CD4+, CD8+, or CD8+CD57+ T cells (not recorded which) from PBMCs. Receptors originate from a human donor with aplastic anemia.

The CDR3 nucleotides are TGTGCCAGCAGCTCAGCCGACAGGGCCGATACGCAGTATTTT. It is translated as CASSSADRADTQYF. The chain recombines TRBV11-2 with TRBJ2-3, with 7 nucleotides matching TRBD1. CDR3 length equals 14 residues. Germline trimming cut 4 bases from V and 6 bases from J; bases unmatched to any gene: 7. Looked up from germline, CDR1 is SGHAT and CDR2 is FQNNGV.

Notes on this clonotype: It is unclear where the CDR3 begins or ends on the DNA, so no DNA is shown, and the CDR3 is as TCRdb lists it. The V call is TRBV9, the J call TRBJ1-2; the D segment call TRBD1 is taken from the table without a DNA check. The CDR3 length equals 15 residues, ends included. Germline CDR1 reads SGDLS; CDR2 reads YYNGEE. CDR3: CASSVGAGAEYFCTF.

Comments on this clonotype: At one end, the junction sequence differs from germline, possibly due to a read error. The V call is TRBV7-8, the J call TRBJ2-1; 7 bases line up with TRBD2. Per germline, CDR1 SGHVS and CDR2 FQNEAQ. This CDR3 is 13 amino acids long. Here the CDR3 reads CASSFAGVHEQLF. For the CDR3, the DNA is TGTGCCAGCAGCTTTGCGGGAGTCCATGAGCAGCTGTTC. Using reference TRBV7-8 and TRBJ2-1 for the parts outside the CDR3, the full variable domain is GAGVSQSPRYKVAKRGQDVALRCDPISGHVSLFWYQQALGQGPEFLTYFQNEAQLDKSGLPSDRFFAERPEGSVSTLKIQRTQQEDSAVYLCASSFAGVHEQLFGPGTRLTVL.

This clonotype has just one count. One end of the junction varies from germline; a read error may be responsible. The gene calls are TRBV15 and TRBJ2-1; 7 positions agree with TRBD2. The CDR3 has 17 amino acids. The germline V gene has CDR1 LNHNV and CDR2 YYDKDF (reference sequence). CDR3 nucleotide sequence: TGTGCCGCCAGCAGAGGTACTCGTGGGGGGGCCTACAATGAGCAGTTCTTC. As protein: CAASRGTRGGAYNEQFF.

The chain links TRBV9 to TRBJ2-1; 7 bases are shared with TRBD2. This CDR3 has 16 amino acids. Germline CDR1 SGDLS, CDR2 YYNGEE. The V segment lost 0 bases and the J segment 1 base; nucleotides outside the gene matches: 4. Written as DNA, the CDR3 is TGTGCCAGCAGCGTAGGGGCTAGCGGATCCTACAATGAGCAGTTCTTC. Its translation: CASSVGASGSYNEQFF.

This clonotype was observed at least ten times. CDR3 coding DNA: TGCAGTGCCCGCTCTACCATATCGGGTGGCTACACCTTC. This gives the protein CSARSTISGGYTF. This chain links TRBV20-1 with TRBJ1-2, with D unclear. The V gene lost 6 bases and the J gene lost 7 bases, with 18 bases spanning the gap. Germline CDR1 reads DFQATT; CDR2 reads SNEGSKA (reference sequence). The CDR3 has 13 amino acids.

The gene calls are TRBV7-9 and TRBJ1-1; D is ambiguous. This CDR3 contains 15 residues. CDR1 is SEHNR and CDR2 is FQNEAQ in the germline V gene (reference sequence). V was trimmed by 0 bases and J by 14 bases, leaving 22 bases between them. In nucleotides, the CDR3 is TGTGCCAGCAGCTTAGCGAAGAGAGGGAACTACGATGAGTTCTTT. It encodes CASSLAKRGNYDEFF.

V and J are TRBV7-8 and TRBJ2-3; D not resolved. CDR1 is SGHVS and CDR2 is FQNEAQ in the germline V gene. V was clipped by 5 bases and J by 14 bases, with 14 bases between them. CDR3 size: 11 residues. The CDR3 spells CASSDTDRPYF. In DNA form, the CDR3 reads TGTGCCAGCAGCGACACAGATAGGCCGTATTTT.

This sequence joins TRBV7-6 and TRBJ2-5, with D possibly matching TRBD1 (6 bases). V gave up 5 bases and J gave up 9 bases, with 19 bases separating them. The CDR3 is made up of 14 amino acids. Germline V gene data show CDR1 as SGHVS and CDR2 as FNYEAQ. The CDR3 nucleotides read TGTGCCAGCAGCGGAGGCACGTCGCAGGGGCCCCAGTACTTC. This sequence encodes CASSGGTSQGPQYF. The full variable domain, rest sourced from reference TRBV7-6 and TRBJ2-5, is GAGVSQSPRYKVTKRGQDVALRCDPISGHVSLYWYRQALGQGPEFLTYFNYEAQQDKSGLPNDRFSAERPEGSISTLTIQRTEQRDSAMYRCASSGGTSQGPQYFGPGTRLLVL.

For this clonotype: One end of the junction fails to match germline, which may point to a read error. This chain uses TRBV7-9 with TRBJ2-7; no clear D gene. The length of the CDR3 is 14 residues. Per the germline V gene, CDR1 is SEHNR and CDR2 is FQNEAQ (reference sequence). The CDR3 nucleotides are TGTGCTAGCAGCTTATCAGCCGCCACCTACGAGCAGTACTTC. This translates into CASSLSAATYEQYF. The full variable domain, with the rest looked up from reference TRBV7-9 and TRBJ2-7, is DTGVSQNPRHKITKRGQNVTFRCDPISEHNRLYWYRQTLGQGPEFLTYFQNEAQLEKSRLLSDRFSAERPKGSFSTLEIQRTEQGDSAMYLCASSLSAATYEQYFGPGTRLTVT.

In regard to this clonotype: No conserved phenylalanine or tryptophan ends this CDR3, so it is likely a read error. Because the CDR3's place on the DNA is in doubt, the DNA is left out and the CDR3 is given as listed by TCRdb. This chain uses TRBV7-9 with TRBJ2-3; TRBD1 is the table's D call, not checked against the DNA. CDR1 is SEHNR, CDR2 FQNEAQ, per germline (reference sequence). The CDR3 is 13 amino acids long, termini counted. CDR3 amino acids: CASSFQGSGGRDD.

This rearrangement joins TRBV20-1 to TRBJ2-7, with TRBD2 matching 13 bases. The CDR3 totals 15 residues. Unmatched junction bases numbered 6, after V lost 2 bases and J lost 5 bases. Germline CDR1 DFQATT, CDR2 SNEGSKA (reference sequence). CDR3 sequence (DNA): TGCAGTGCTAGAATACTAGCGGGAGGGCCCCACGAGCAGTACGTC. Amino acid sequence: CSARILAGGPHEQYV.

This chain joins TRBV11-1 and TRBJ2-7, with a possible D match to TRBD1 (5 bases). Germline V lookup: CDR1 SGHAT, CDR2 FQDESV (reference sequence). Trimming left V 2 bases short and J 6 bases short, with 20 bases between. The CDR3 contains 16 residues. CDR3 coding DNA: TGTGCCAGCAGCTTACCGCTACAGGCGAACCTGGCCGAGCAGTACGTC. It codes for CASSLPLQANLAEQYV.

For this clonotype: Compared with germline, one end of the junction differs, possibly owing to a read error. This chain connects TRBV15 to TRBJ2-3; D might be TRBD2 (5 bases). The J call may be in error: the DNA end matches TRBJ2-7 better. Per germline, CDR1 LNHNV and CDR2 YYDKDF (reference sequence). This CDR3 comprises 14 residues. Here the CDR3 DNA reads TGTGCAACCAGCGGAGGCGATAGGCCAGATACGCAGTACTTC. It yields the protein CATSGGDRPDTQYF.

This clonotype has a single count. Germline and junction disagree at one end, which may indicate a read error. The rearrangement uses TRBV7-9 and TRBJ2-3; TRBD2 is a possible D gene (5 bases). Germline lookup yields CDR1 SEHNR and CDR2 FQNEAQ (reference sequence). The CDR3 is 14 amino acids. The CDR3 is CASSLERGRDTEYF. The CDR3 bases are TGTGCCAGCAGCTTAGAAAGAGGTCGGGATACGGAGTATTTT.

Remarks on this clonotype: Germline and junction disagree at one end, which may indicate a read error. The V call is TRBV2, the J call TRBJ2-5; D possibly corresponds to TRBD2 (5 bases). The germline V gene encodes CDR1 SNHLY and CDR2 FYNNEI. The CDR3 totals 14 residues. The CDR3 DNA sequence: TGTGCCAGCAGCAAAGGGAGCAAGCATGAGACGCAGTACTTC. Its translation is CASSKGSKHETQYF.

There are a few counts of this clonotype. The junction shows a germline mismatch at one end, possibly a read error. This chain uses TRBV9 with TRBJ1-2; TRBD1 aligns across 7 bases. The CDR3 loop spans 13 amino acids. Germline CDR1 is SGDLS and CDR2 is YYNGEE. Here the CDR3 DNA reads TGTACCAGCAGCGACCGGGACAGCTATGGCTACACCTTC. This translates into CTSSDRDSYGYTF. Based on the CDR3 plus reference TRBV9 and TRBJ1-2, the full variable domain is DSGVTQTPKHLITATGQRVTLRCSPRSGDLSVYWYQQSLDQGLQFLIQYYNGEERAKGNILERFSAQQFPDLHSELNLSSLELGDSALYFCTSSDRDSYGYTFGSGTRLTVV.

The chain recombines TRBV7-8 with TRBJ1-6; no firm D call. The germline V gene encodes CDR1 SGHVS and CDR2 FQNEAQ. The CDR3 contains 16 residues. V lost 0 bases and J lost 14, with 20 bases in between. The CDR3 is CASSLAGGSDTQSLHF. The CDR3, as DNA: TGTGCCAGCAGCTTAGCGGGAGGTTCCGATACTCAGTCCCTCCACTTT.

The rearrangement links TRBV7-2 to TRBJ2-1, with 9 positions matching TRBD2. V dropped 5 bases and J dropped 8; count of bases not matched to a gene: 13. Germline V gives CDR1 SGHTA, CDR2 FQGNSA. The CDR3 is 16 amino acids. In DNA, the CDR3 is TGTGCCAGCAGCCATCCTATGACCGGCGGGAGGGATGAGCAGTTCTTC. Its translation: CASSHPMTGGRDEQFF.

About this clonotype itself: An end of the junction differs from the germline gene, which may be a read error. The chain links TRBV2 to TRBJ2-7, with a weak D call TRBD2 (7 bases). Germline CDR1 is SNHLY and CDR2 is FYNNEI. The CDR3 spans 13 residues. CDR3 nucleotides: TGTGCCAGCAGGGGCGGGGGCTCAGACGCGCAGTATTTC. This sequence encodes CASRGGGSDAQYF.

This clonotype was recorded once. DNA for the CDR3: TGTGCCAGCAGCTTAGCGGGAGCACCCGATACGCAGTATGCTTTCTTT. Its translation: CASSLAGAPDTQYAFF. The chain couples TRBV7-2 to TRBJ1-1; no reliable D call. The CDR3 has 16 amino acids. Trimming removed 0 bases at V and 11 bases at J, with 22 bases between. Per the germline V gene, CDR1 is SGHTA and CDR2 is FQGNSA.

In the case of this clonotype: Mismatch with germline at one junction end may stem from a read error. The chain employs TRBV7-9 and TRBJ2-3, with 7 bases aligning to TRBD1. This CDR3 has 12 residues. Germline V gene sequence: CDR1 SEHNR, CDR2 FQNEAQ (reference sequence). The CDR3 protein is CAGQVARDTQYF. The CDR3 nucleotides read TGTGCCGGACAGGTGGCTAGGGATACCCAGTACTTT.